This T cell receptor beta chain derives from a study of shared clonotypes between healthy human individuals. Points from the study as a whole: Among donors, the sharing of clonotypes was expected to be influenced by sequencing depth. It was the few donors that limited the genetic and exposure-history diversity represented.

This clone was detected only once. The antigen remains unidentified. This CDR3 spans 14 amino acids. V trimming: 7 bases; J trimming: 0 bases; junction bases outside the gene matches: 6. Germline CDR1 SGHRS, CDR2 YFSETQ. Cells designated naive CD8 were CD45RO-negative and were positively selected for CCR7, with terminally differentiated effector memory CD45RA+ cells excluded. Measured with immunoSEQ multiplex PCR; TCRdb has only the in-frame clones, and not every one. This sample yields over 800,000 clones, of which more than 85% are seen a single time; about 24% belongs to the top ten. The sample consisted of naive CD8+ T cells sorted from blood. The genes are TRBV5-1 and TRBJ2-7; 8 nucleotides agree with TRBD2. The sequence came from a man aged 30 to 39 in good health. The CDR3 loop reads CASSTRGDSYEQYF. CDR3 nucleotide sequence: TGCGCCAGCTCAACGCGGGGGGACTCCTACGAGCAGTACTTC.